This is a list of T cell receptor beta chains from one sample in a study of blood T cell repertoires in COVID-19. Measured with immunoSEQ multiplex PCR; TCRdb has only the in-frame clones, and not every one. This table holds approximately 170,000 clones, 85% to 90% found once. The sequencing sample was made of peripheral blood. Every receptor here comes from a woman between 70 and 85 years old with acute or convalescent COVID-19. Both conserved end residues are trimmed from each CDR3.

V gene	CDR3 protein
TRBV5-1	ASSLMGQGNEQY
TRBV19	ASSIPGTGYYGYT
TRBV11-3	ASSLAPGGLETQY
TRBV11-2	ASSLGIGTSGRYEQY
TRBV5-6	ASSLGHPNQPQH
TRBV28	ASSQGLAGSNIQY
TRBV19	ASRSGGHFSEAF
TRBV27	ASSQGLTNSPLH
TRBV3-1/TRBV3-2	ASSFRLEAGELF
TRBV6-2/TRBV6-3	ASSKLFEQY
TRBV10-3	AISESLGRGPQETQY
TRBV4-2	ASSQLLAGGDTGELF
TRBV5-1	ASNLIPGQGVNEQF
TRBV5-1	ASSLSLRQTNYGYT
TRBV28	ASSYQGVYEQY
TRBV24-1	ATSELTGGEQY
TRBV19	ASSPSGFSYNEQF
TRBV7-2	ASSGRQGSQH
TRBV7-8	ASSLDRDHEQY
TRBV19	ASSPLAANTEAF
TRBV24-1	ATSDDQTGGDEQF
TRBV7-2	ASSTRRDRGPNEKLF
TRBV19	ASSPLDREGEAF
TRBV4-2	ASSQRGQGVQETQY
TRBV7-9	ASSSSESYEQY
TRBV7-8	ASSLVFRDTYNYGYT
TRBV24-1	ATSDPSRDRGHEQY
TRBV9	ASSVSSMPTDTQY
TRBV6-1	ASSGISGTGVSPLH
TRBV29-1	SVSGWGQVGEEAF
TRBV4-1	ASSQVKFNGGSSNTGELF